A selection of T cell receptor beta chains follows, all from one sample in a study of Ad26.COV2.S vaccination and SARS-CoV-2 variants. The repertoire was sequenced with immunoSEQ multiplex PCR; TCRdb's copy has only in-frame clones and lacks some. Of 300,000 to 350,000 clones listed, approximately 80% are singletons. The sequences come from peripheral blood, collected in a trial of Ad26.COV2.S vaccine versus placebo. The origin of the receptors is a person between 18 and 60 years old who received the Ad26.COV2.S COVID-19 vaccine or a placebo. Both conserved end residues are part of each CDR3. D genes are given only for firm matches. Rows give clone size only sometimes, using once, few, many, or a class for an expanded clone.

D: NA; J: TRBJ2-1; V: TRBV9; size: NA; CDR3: CASSVDGGGNNEQFF; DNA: TGTGCCAGCAGCGTAGACGGGGGAGGTAACAATGAGCAGTTCTTC
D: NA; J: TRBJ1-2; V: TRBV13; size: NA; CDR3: CASSLGLLDPPYGYTF; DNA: TGTGCCAGCAGCTTAGGCCTCCTAGACCCCCCATATGGCTACACCTTC
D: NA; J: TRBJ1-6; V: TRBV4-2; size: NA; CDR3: CASSPGQRTAPLHF; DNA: TGTGCCAGCAGCCCTGGACAGCGGACTGCTCCACTGCACTTT
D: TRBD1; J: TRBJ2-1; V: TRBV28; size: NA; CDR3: CASRQGATYNEQFF; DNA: TGTGCCAGCCGCCAGGGGGCCACCTACAATGAGCAGTTCTTC
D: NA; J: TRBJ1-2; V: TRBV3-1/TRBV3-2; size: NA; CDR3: CASSRALRGYTF; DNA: TGTGCCAGCAGCCGAGCCCTTAGGGGGTACACCTTC
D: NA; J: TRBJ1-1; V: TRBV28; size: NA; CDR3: CASSFRYGGPNTEAFF; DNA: TGTGCCAGCAGTTTCCGATACGGGGGGCCGAACACTGAAGCTTTCTTT
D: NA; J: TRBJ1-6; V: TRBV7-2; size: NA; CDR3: CASSPQGSSYNSPLHF; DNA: TGTGCCAGCAGCCCACAGGGTAGCTCCTATAATTCACCCCTCCACTTT
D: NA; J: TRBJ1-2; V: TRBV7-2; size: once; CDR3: CASSLGGGPYGYTF; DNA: TGTGCCAGCAGCTTAGGCGGGGGGCCGTATGGCTACACCTTC
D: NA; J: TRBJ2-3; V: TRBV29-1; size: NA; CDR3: CSVDHRRGSTDTQYF; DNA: TGCAGCGTTGACCACAGGAGGGGAAGCACAGATACGCAGTATTTT
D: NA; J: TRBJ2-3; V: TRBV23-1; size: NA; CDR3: CASSQGTSRPLNTDTQYF; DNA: TGCGCCAGCAGTCAGGGTACTAGCCGACCGCTCAACACAGATACGCAGTATTTT
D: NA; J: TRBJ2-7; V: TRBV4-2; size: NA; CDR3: CASSRATGEHYEQYF; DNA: TGTGCCAGCAGCCGAGCGACGGGGGAGCACTACGAGCAGTACTTC
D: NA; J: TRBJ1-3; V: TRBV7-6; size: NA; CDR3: CASRDLSSGNTIYF; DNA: TGTGCCAGCCGTGATCTATCCTCTGGAAACACCATATATTTT
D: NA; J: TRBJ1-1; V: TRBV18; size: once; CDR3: CASSSLGIENTEAFF; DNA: TGTGCCAGCTCATCATTAGGGATCGAGAACACTGAAGCTTTCTTT
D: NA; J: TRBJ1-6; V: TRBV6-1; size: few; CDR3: CASSESYRNDSPLHF; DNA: TGTGCCAGCAGTGAATCTTACCGAAACGATTCACCCCTCCACTTT
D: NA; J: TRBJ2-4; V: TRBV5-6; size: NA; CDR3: CASSLGRTLAKNIQYF; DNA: TGTGCCAGCAGCTTGGGACGGACACTAGCCAAAAACATTCAGTACTTC
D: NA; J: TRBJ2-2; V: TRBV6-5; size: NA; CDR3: CASSYSLLNTGELFF; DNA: TGTGCCAGCAGTTACAGTCTACTCAACACCGGGGAGCTGTTTTTT
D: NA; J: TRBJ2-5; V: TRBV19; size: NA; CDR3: CASSIRGQETQYF; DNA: TGTGCCAGTAGTATACGGGGTCAAGAGACCCAGTACTTC
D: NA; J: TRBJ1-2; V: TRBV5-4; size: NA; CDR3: CASSFKAANYGYTF; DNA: TGTGCCAGCAGCTTTAAGGCGGCTAACTATGGCTACACCTTC
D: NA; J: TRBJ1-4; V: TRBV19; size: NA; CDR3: CASSMRGEKLFF; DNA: TGTGCCAGTAGTATGAGGGGAGAAAAACTGTTTTTT
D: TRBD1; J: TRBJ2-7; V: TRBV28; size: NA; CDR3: CATGQGVVEQYF; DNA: TGTGCGACGGGACAGGGGGTCGTCGAGCAGTACTTC
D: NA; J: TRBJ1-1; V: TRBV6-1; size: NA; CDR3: CASSENRVNTEAFF; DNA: TGTGCCAGCAGTGAAAACAGGGTGAACACTGAAGCTTTCTTT
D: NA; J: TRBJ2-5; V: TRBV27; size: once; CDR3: CASSSIPQQETQYF; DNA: TGTGCCAGCAGCTCCATACCCCAGCAAGAGACCCAGTACTTC
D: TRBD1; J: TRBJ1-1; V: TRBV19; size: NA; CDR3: CASRGGPRWGQATPEAFF; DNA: TGTGCCAGTAGAGGGGGGCCTCGCTGGGGACAGGCAACCCCTGAAGCTTTCTTT
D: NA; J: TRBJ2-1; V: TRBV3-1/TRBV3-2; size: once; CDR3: CASSRTISSYNEQFF; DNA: TGTGCCAGCAGCCGGACCATTAGCTCCTACAATGAGCAGTTCTTC
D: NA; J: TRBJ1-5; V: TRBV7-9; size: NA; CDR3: CASSLEGLPNQPQHF; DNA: TGTGCCAGCAGCTTAGAGGGGCTGCCCAATCAGCCCCAGCATTTT
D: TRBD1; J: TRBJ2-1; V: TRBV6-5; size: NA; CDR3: CASSYGTGAPYNEQFF; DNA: TGTGCCAGCAGTTACGGAACAGGGGCCCCATACAATGAGCAGTTCTTC
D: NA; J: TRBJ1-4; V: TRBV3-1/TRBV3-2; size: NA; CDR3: CASSQDLGAGEKLFF; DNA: TGTGCCAGCAGCCAAGATCTAGGGGCGGGTGAAAAACTGTTTTTT
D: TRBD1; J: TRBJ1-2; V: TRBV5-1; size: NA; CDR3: CASRQGAGNYGYTF; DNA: TGCGCCAGCAGACAGGGGGCTGGTAACTATGGCTACACCTTC
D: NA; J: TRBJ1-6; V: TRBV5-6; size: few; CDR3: CASSPLPTGVGSPLHF; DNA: TGTGCCAGCAGCCCGCTCCCGACAGGCGTGGGTTCACCCCTCCACTTT
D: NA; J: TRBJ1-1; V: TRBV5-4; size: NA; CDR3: CASSSQTGKNTEAFF; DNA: TGTGCCAGCAGCTCCCAAACCGGAAAGAACACTGAAGCTTTCTTT
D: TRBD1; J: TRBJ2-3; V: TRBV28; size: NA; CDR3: CASSTTGGTDTQYF; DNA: TGTGCCAGCAGTACCACAGGGGGCACAGATACGCAGTATTTT
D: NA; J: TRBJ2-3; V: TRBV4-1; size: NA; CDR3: CASSLSDSTDTQYF; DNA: TGCGCCAGCAGCCTTTCGGACTCTACAGATACGCAGTATTTT
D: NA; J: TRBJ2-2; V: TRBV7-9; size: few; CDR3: CASSLNFGNTGELFF; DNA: TGTGCCAGCAGCTTAAATTTCGGCAACACCGGGGAGCTGTTTTTT
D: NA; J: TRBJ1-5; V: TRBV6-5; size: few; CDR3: CASTNRVGSNQPQHF; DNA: TGTGCCAGCACAAACAGGGTGGGCAGCAATCAGCCCCAGCATTTT
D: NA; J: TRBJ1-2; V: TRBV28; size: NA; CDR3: CASSEVGVYYGYTF; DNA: TGTGCCAGCAGCGAGGTGGGGGTGTACTATGGCTACACCTTC
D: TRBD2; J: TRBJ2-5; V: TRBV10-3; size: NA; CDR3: CAIRPAGEAETQYF; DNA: TGTGCCATCAGGCCAGCGGGGGAGGCTGAGACCCAGTACTTC
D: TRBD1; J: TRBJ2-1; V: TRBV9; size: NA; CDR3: CASSVDLRGLYNEQFF; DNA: TGTGCCAGCAGCGTAGATCTCAGGGGGCTGTACAATGAGCAGTTCTTC
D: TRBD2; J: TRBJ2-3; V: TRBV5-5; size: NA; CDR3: CASSLPYERGSTDTQYF; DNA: TGTGCCAGCAGCTTGCCTTATGAGCGGGGGAGCACAGATACGCAGTATTTT
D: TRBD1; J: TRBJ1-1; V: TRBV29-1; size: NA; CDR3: CSVATGGAVTEAFF; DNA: TGCAGCGTAGCGACAGGGGGCGCGGTCACTGAAGCTTTCTTT
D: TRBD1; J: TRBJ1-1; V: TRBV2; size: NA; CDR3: CASKTGWGTEAFF; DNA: TGTGCCAGCAAGACAGGGTGGGGAACTGAAGCTTTCTTT
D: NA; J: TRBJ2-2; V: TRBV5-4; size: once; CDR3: CASSWTGTGELFF; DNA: TGTGCCAGCAGTTGGACGGGCACCGGGGAGCTGTTTTTT
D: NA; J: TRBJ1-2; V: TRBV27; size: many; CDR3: CASSGGQGRSGYTF; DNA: TGTGCCAGCAGCGGGGGCCAGGGGAGGAGTGGCTACACCTTC
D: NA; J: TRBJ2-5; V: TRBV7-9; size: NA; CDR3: CASSSGTQETQYF; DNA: TGTGCCAGCAGCTCCGGGACCCAAGAGACCCAGTACTTC
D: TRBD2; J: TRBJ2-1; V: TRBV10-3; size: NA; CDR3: CAISESMGLAGSPNEQFF; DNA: TGTGCCATCAGTGAGTCAATGGGACTAGCGGGGAGCCCCAATGAGCAGTTCTTC
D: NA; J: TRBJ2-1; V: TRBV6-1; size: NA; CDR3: CASSERSTGGAYNEQFF; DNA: TGTGCCAGCAGTGAACGTTCTACTGGGGGCGCCTACAATGAGCAGTTCTTC
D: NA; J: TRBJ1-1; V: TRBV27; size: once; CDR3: CASSHNFEAFF; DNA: TGTGCCAGCAGCCATAATTTTGAAGCTTTCTTT
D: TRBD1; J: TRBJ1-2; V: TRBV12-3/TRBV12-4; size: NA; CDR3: CAIETGTDYGYTF; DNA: TGTGCCATCGAAACCGGGACAGACTATGGCTACACCTTC
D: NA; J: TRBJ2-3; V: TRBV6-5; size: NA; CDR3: CASSSLLGTDTQYF; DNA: TGTGCCAGCAGCTCTCTATTAGGCACAGATACGCAGTATTTT
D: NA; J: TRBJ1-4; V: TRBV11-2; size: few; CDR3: CASSYPLIPDGSNEKLFF; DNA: TGTGCCAGCAGCTATCCCTTAATACCCGACGGCTCTAATGAAAAACTGTTTTTT
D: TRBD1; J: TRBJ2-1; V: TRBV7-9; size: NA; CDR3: CASSPPQRPTGFYNEQFF; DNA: TGTGCCAGCAGCCCCCCGCAGAGACCGACAGGGTTCTACAATGAGCAGTTCTTC
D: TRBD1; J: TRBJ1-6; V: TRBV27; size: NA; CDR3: CASSPRDRGRGGSPLHF; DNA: TGTGCCAGCAGTCCCCGGGACAGGGGGCGCGGCGGGTCACCCCTCCACTTT
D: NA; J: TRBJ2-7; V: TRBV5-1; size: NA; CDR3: CASSFWTDYEQYF; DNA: TGCGCCAGCAGCTTCTGGACAGACTACGAGCAGTACTTC
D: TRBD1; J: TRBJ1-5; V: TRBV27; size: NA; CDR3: CASSLTGRRQPQHF; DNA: TGTGCCAGCAGTTTGACAGGGAGGAGGCAGCCCCAGCATTTT